This T cell receptor beta chain is drawn from a study of vaccination effects on CD4 cells after COVID-19. Study summary: Researchers obtained post-vaccine samples at a median of 72 days past the second dose. General observations from the study: Among infection- and vaccine-induced clones, marked clonal contraction occurred late after vaccination.

This CDR3 region has 15 residues. V dropped 5 bases and J dropped 0 bases, with 8 bases sitting between them. Germline CDR1 MDHEN, CDR2 SYDVKM. Isolation of CD4+ T cells took place after approximately 10 days of culture. Vaccination of participants consisted of two doses of either the BNT162b2 or mRNA-1273 vaccine. Having tested negative for nucleocapsid antibodies, the vaccine recipients showed no prior SARS-CoV-2 infection. Clones were sequenced by immunoSEQ multiplex PCR, and TCRdb holds only the in-frame ones, with some missing. This sample has 72,000 or so clones, with around two thirds found just once. Of note for this clone: Its antigen is not known.

This chain links TRBV28 with TRBJ2-6; possibly TRBD2 for D (5 bases). The material sequenced was CD4+ T cells from PBMCs cultured without peptide, taken after COVID-19 vaccination. The clonotype was recovered from a human donor who received a COVID-19 vaccine. The DNA for the CDR3 is TGTGCCAGCAGTCGGGGAAGCTCTGGGGCCAACGTCCTGACTTTC. This translates into CASSRGSSGANVLTF.